Below are 26 T cell receptor beta chains sequenced from a single sample in a study of identical twins. One entry per CDR3 protein results from TCRdb running MiXCR on the 5' RACE reads. The sample has 400,000 to 550,000 distinct CDR3 sequences; 24% are singletons. This sample was also put to use in a study of T cells expressing NK-cell markers.

Specimen: CD4+ T cells sorted from blood. Every receptor here comes from a woman younger than 35 in good health.

This clonotype appeared a few times. The chain is built from TRBV24-1 and TRBJ2-1; D ambiguous. The CDR3 length is 12 residues. Germline CDR1 and CDR2: KGHDR and SFDVKD. V was cut by 4 bases and J by 9 bases, with 9 bases left in between. The CDR3 loop reads CATSEGRGEQFF. The CDR3 nucleotides are TGTGCCACCAGTGAAGGAAGAGGTGAGCAGTTCTTC.

The chain carries TRBV5-1 and TRBJ2-1, with TRBD2 matching 14 bases. The CDR3 runs 17 residues. The V and J ends lost 4 bases and 10 bases, in that order; junction bases with no gene match: 13. CDR1 is SGHRS and CDR2 is YFSETQ in the germline V gene. CDR3: CASSPTTSGGGWAEQFF. The CDR3 coding sequence is TGCGCCAGCAGCCCGACGACTAGCGGGGGGGGGTGGGCGGAGCAGTTCTTC.

This clonotype was found a few times. The chain uses TRBV20-1 and TRBJ2-1; D perhaps matches TRBD2 (7 bases). Germline values: CDR1 DFQATT, CDR2 SNEGSKA (reference sequence). V shed 4 bases and J shed 9 bases, with 25 bases lying between them. The CDR3 length is 16 residues. The CDR3 nucleotides are TGCAGTGCTATATCCATAGCGGGCCGACAGGAAGGTGAGCAGTTCTTC. It yields the protein CSAISIAGRQEGEQFF.

This clonotype was detected a few times. This sequence joins TRBV5-1 and TRBJ2-5; D uncertain. Per germline, CDR1 SGHRS and CDR2 YFSETQ. V shed 0 bases and J shed 4 bases, with 13 bases lying between them. The length of the CDR3 is 15 residues. The DNA for the CDR3 is TGCGCCAGCAGCTTGGCCTCGACCCTTATAGAGACCCAGTACTTC. Amino acids: CASSLASTLIETQYF.

The rearrangement joins TRBV12-3 or TRBV12-4 to TRBJ2-3; 7 bases map to TRBD2. The CDR3 totals 16 residues. J was trimmed by 2 bases and V by 6 bases; bases with no gene match: 11. The CDR3 reads CASSSVLAADTDTQYF. DNA for the CDR3: TGTGCCAGCAGCTCCGTCCTAGCGGCTGACACAGATACGCAGTATTTT.

This clonotype was detected a few times. The chain links TRBV7-8 to TRBJ2-2; weak D call: TRBD2 (7 bases). Deletions cut 6 bases from V and 4 bases from J, with 18 bases between. Germline CDR1 reads SGHVS; CDR2 reads FQNEAQ. The CDR3 length is 16 residues. The CDR3 spells CASRTRRGRVTGELFF. The CDR3 DNA sequence: TGTGCCAGCAGGACGCGGCGGGGGCGCGTCACCGGGGAGCTGTTTTTT.

This clonotype came up a few times. This chain connects TRBV4-3 to TRBJ2-3; D uncertain. This CDR3 is built from 16 residues. V dropped 1 base and J dropped 1 base, with 12 bases sitting between them. From germline, CDR1 is LGHNA and CDR2 YSLEER. The chain's CDR3 is CASSQGHLRGTDTQYF. CDR3 bases: TGCGCCAGCAGCCAAGGGCACCTAAGAGGCACAGATACGCAGTATTTT.

The chain carries TRBV2 and TRBJ1-5, with a possible D match to TRBD1 (5 bases). The V and J ends lost 3 bases and 10 bases respectively, with 13 bases between them. Germline V gene sequence: CDR1 SNHLY, CDR2 FYNNEI. CDR3 length: 13 residues. CDR3 residues: CASSEEGRGPQHF. The CDR3 nucleotides are TGTGCCAGCAGTGAGGAGGGGAGGGGTCCCCAGCATTTT.

The genes are TRBV7-2 and TRBJ1-1, with D maybe TRBD1 (5 bases). Germline lookup yields CDR1 SGHTA and CDR2 FQGNSA. CDR3 length: 15 residues. Trimming cost V 0 bases and J 1 base, with 9 bases left between them. Here the CDR3 reads CASSLAVQENTEAFF. The CDR3 DNA reads as TGTGCCAGCAGCTTAGCCGTACAGGAGAACACTGAAGCTTTCTTT.

The chain couples TRBV7-2 to TRBJ2-3; D is possibly TRBD1 (5 bases). The CDR3 has 15 residues. V lost 4 bases and J 0 bases, leaving 11 bases between the germline ends. Germline V lookup: CDR1 SGHTA, CDR2 FQGNSA. DNA for the CDR3: TGTGCCAGCAGCTCACAGGTTTCTAGCACAGATACGCAGTATTTT. Amino acid sequence: CASSSQVSSTDTQYF.

The chain couples TRBV3-1 to TRBJ1-1; perhaps TRBD1 as D (5 bases). The V gene's germline CDR1 is LGHDT and CDR2 YNNKEL (reference sequence). This CDR3 contains 15 residues. V dropped 8 bases and J dropped 5 bases, with 21 bases sitting between them. The CDR3 DNA reads TGTGCCAGCGCACAGCCAAATAGGGGAGATACTGAAGCTTTCTTT. Its protein product is CASAQPNRGDTEAFF. Looking up the rest from reference TRBV3-1 and TRBJ1-1 gives the full variable domain: DTAVSQTPKYLVTQMGNDKSIKCEQNLGHDTMYWYKQDSKKFLKIMFSYNNKELIINETVPNRFSPKSPDKAHLNLHINSLELGDSAVYFCASAQPNRGDTEAFFGQGTRLTVV.

This clonotype has more than one count but fewer than ten. The chain couples TRBV20-1 to TRBJ2-5, with D possibly TRBD1 on 5 matching bases. Germline V gives CDR1 DFQATT, CDR2 SNEGSKA (reference sequence). The CDR3 totals 13 residues. The V end was cut by 2 bases, the J end by 5 bases, with 12 bases between. CDR3 protein: CSARLRAVETQYF. The DNA for the CDR3 is TGCAGTGCTAGACTCAGGGCTGTGGAGACCCAGTACTTC.

This clonotype has a count of ten or more. The chain has TRBV27 and TRBJ1-1, with TRBD1 matching over 11 bases. The V segment lost 5 bases and the J segment 6 bases; nucleotides outside the gene matches: 8. The CDR3 length is 15 residues. Germline V gene lookup returns CDR1 MNHEY and CDR2 SMNVEV (reference sequence). The CDR3 is CASSLRDRGISEAFF. The DNA for the CDR3 is TGTGCCAGCAGTCTCCGGGACAGGGGGATCTCTGAAGCTTTCTTT.

This clonotype has just a few counts. The CDR3 DNA reads TGTGCCAGCAGCGTCAGCGGACAGGCTAACTATGGCTACACCTTC. This codes for CASSVSGQANYGYTF. The genes are TRBV9 and TRBJ1-2; 7 bases are shared with TRBD1. The CDR3 totals 15 residues. After removal of 2 bases from V and 0 bases from J, the junction contained 4 bases not matched to a gene. The germline V gene encodes CDR1 SGDLS and CDR2 YYNGEE.

The J gene is TRBJ2-3, the V gene TRBV12-3 or TRBV12-4; 14 bases match TRBD2. V lost 6 bases and J lost 2; bases outside the gene matches: 1. CDR3 length equals 15 residues. DNA for the CDR3: TGTGCCAGCAGGGGACTAGCGGGGGCCACAGATACGCAGTATTTT. Translated, it gives CASRGLAGATDTQYF.

This clonotype was recorded once. The V call is TRBV5-6, the J call TRBJ2-7; the match to TRBD2 covers 9 bases. Germline CDR1 reads SGHDT; CDR2 reads YYEEEE. V dropped 2 bases and J dropped 0; count of bases not matched to a gene: 6. The CDR3 runs to 16 residues. CDR3 sequence (DNA): TGTGCCAGCAGCTTCGGACTAGCGAGGAGCTCCTACGAGCAGTACTTC. Translating gives CASSFGLARSSYEQYF.

The chain links TRBV20-1 to TRBJ2-5, with a weak D call TRBD2 (5 bases). The ends were cut back, 6 bases at V and 0 bases at J, with 14 bases in the middle. CDR3 length equals 14 residues. CDR1 DFQATT and CDR2 SNEGSKA come from the germline V gene (reference sequence). The chain's CDR3 is CSAPREDNQETQYF. CDR3 DNA sequence: TGCAGTGCCCCGAGGGAAGATAACCAAGAGACCCAGTACTTC.

V usage is TRBV12-3 or TRBV12-4 and J usage is TRBJ2-4; TRBD2 agrees at 7 bases. There are 13 residues in the CDR3. Unmatched junction bases numbered 7, after V lost 6 bases and J lost 8 bases. The chain's CDR3 is CASSTGGSDIQYF. CDR3 nucleotide sequence: TGTGCCAGCAGCACGGGCGGGAGTGACATTCAGTACTTC.

The J gene is TRBJ2-1, the V gene TRBV7-2; TRBD2 aligns across 7 bases. V lost 0 bases to trimming and J lost 1 base; unmatched junction nucleotides: 9. Germline CDR1 and CDR2: SGHTA and FQGNSA. The CDR3 extends over 18 amino acids. The CDR3 DNA sequence: TGTGCCAGCAGCTTAGCATGGTCTAGCGGCCTATCCTACAATGAGCAGTTCTTC. As protein: CASSLAWSSGLSYNEQFF.

This clonotype was seen only a few times. The rearrangement joins TRBV20-1 to TRBJ1-5, with 7 nucleotides matching TRBD1. This CDR3 comprises 13 residues. CDR1 and CDR2 from the germline V gene are DFQATT and SNEGSKA (reference sequence). V was pared by 3 bases and J by 7 bases, with 6 bases of the junction left unmatched. The CDR3, as DNA: TGCAGTGCTAGGATAGGGGGCGAGCAGCCCCAGCATTTT. Amino acid sequence: CSARIGGEQPQHF.

This clonotype was counted a single time. The gene calls are TRBV30 and TRBJ2-1; TRBD2 matches 10 bases. The V gene end was trimmed by 6 bases and the J gene end by 4 bases; junction bases not matched to a gene: 6. CDR1 and CDR2 (germline): GTSNPN, SVGIG (reference sequence). The CDR3 is made up of 14 amino acids. This CDR3 reads CACLTSGTYNEQFF. In DNA form, the CDR3 reads TGTGCCTGTCTAACTAGCGGGACTTACAATGAGCAGTTCTTC.

The J gene is TRBJ2-3, the V gene TRBV7-9; 8 nucleotides match TRBD2. The CDR3 is made up of 16 amino acids. Germline lookup yields CDR1 SEHNR and CDR2 FQNEAQ (reference sequence). The junction had 10 bases not matched to a gene; V was cut back by 8 bases and J by 0 bases. CDR3 bases: TGTGCCAGCGCCAGCGGGGGCTTCCTTAGCACAGATACGCAGTATTTT. Translating gives CASASGGFLSTDTQYF.

There are a few counts of this clonotype. The V gene is TRBV3-1, the J gene TRBJ2-1, with D possibly TRBD2 on 6 matching bases. Germline values: CDR1 LGHDT, CDR2 YNNKEL (reference sequence). CDR3 length equals 16 residues. V gave up 3 bases and J gave up 9 bases, with 21 bases separating them. The DNA of the CDR3 is TGTGCCAGCAGCCAGGGCGGGGCGGGCCCCCGGAGTGAGCAGTTCTTC. As protein: CASSQGGAGPRSEQFF.

This clonotype was observed a handful of times. The chain uses TRBV18 and TRBJ2-7; 10 positions match TRBD1. V lost 4 bases and J lost 3; bases outside the gene matches: 6. Germline V gene data show CDR1 as KGHSH and CDR2 as LQKENI. The CDR3 runs 15 residues. Here the CDR3 DNA reads TGTGCCAGCTCACAGGGACAGGGGCGTCTCTACGAGCAGTACTTC. Its translation is CASSQGQGRLYEQYF.

The genes are TRBV7-9 and TRBJ2-5; D is uncertain. Germline V gives CDR1 SEHNR, CDR2 FQNEAQ (reference sequence). The CDR3 is made up of 14 amino acids. Trimming removed 1 base from V and 5 bases from J, with 11 bases in between. The CDR3, as DNA: TGTGCCAGCAGCTTAGTGGCTGCTCGGGAGACCCAGTACTTC. Translated: CASSLVAARETQYF.

This clonotype turned up a few times. The gene calls are TRBV7-9 and TRBJ1-3, with 7 bases identical to TRBD1. This CDR3 comprises 14 residues. Germline values: CDR1 SEHNR, CDR2 FQNEAQ (reference sequence). Trimming at V came to 8 bases and at J to 0 bases, leaving 4 bases not matched to a gene. The CDR3 nucleotides read TGTGCCAGCTTCACAGGGGACTCTGGAAACACCATATATTTT. Translated, it gives CASFTGDSGNTIYF.